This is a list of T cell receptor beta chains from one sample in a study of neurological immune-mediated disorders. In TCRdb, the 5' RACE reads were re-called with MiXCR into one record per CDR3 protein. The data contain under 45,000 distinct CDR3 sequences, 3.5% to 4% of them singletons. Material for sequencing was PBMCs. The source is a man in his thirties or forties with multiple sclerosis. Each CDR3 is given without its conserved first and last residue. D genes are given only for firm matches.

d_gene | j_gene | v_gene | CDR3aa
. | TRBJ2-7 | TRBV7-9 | ASSFQNEQY
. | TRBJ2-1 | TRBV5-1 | ASSLEGVGYNEQF
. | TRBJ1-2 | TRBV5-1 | ASRLGPSTVYGYT
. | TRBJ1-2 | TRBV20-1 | SAREVSRSRGYT
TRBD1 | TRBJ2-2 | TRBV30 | AWGTGQTGELF
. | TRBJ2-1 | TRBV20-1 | SARVVDNEQF
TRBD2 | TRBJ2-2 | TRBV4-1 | ASSFSGGNTGELF
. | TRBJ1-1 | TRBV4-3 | ASSQDLGTEAF
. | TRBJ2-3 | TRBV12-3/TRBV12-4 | ASSLLITDTQY
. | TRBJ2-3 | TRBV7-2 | ASSFADTQY
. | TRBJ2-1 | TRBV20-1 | SAHFLPVNEQF
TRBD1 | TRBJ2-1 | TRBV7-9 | ASSLAVGQGKQF
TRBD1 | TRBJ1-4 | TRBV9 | ASSVGQGGEKLF
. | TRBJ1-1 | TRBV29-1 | SVGEGRMNTEAF
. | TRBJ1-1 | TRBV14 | ASSLGLANTEAF
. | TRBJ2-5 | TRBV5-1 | ASSDNKQETQY
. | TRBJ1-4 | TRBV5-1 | ASSLALDKNEKLF
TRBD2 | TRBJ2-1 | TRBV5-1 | ASSFGTSGGAGEQF
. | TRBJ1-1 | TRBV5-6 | ASSPGRTEAF
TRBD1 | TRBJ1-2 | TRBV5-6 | ASTGQGVPGYT
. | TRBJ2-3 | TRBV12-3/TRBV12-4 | ASSKVRDTQY
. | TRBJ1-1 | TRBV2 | ASSLGGSTEAF
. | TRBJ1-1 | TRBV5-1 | ASSLSWRNTEAF
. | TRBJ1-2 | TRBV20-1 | SARITWTGGYT
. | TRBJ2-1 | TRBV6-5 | ASTRTAWDEQF
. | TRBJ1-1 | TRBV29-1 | STKSGSAEAF
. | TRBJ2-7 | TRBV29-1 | SVVDLTYEQY
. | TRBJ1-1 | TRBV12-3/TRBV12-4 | ASSLNGALGTEAF
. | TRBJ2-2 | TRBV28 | ASSLNVWGTNTGELF
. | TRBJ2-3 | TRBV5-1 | ASSLAASTDTQY
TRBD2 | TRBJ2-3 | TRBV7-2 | ASSLLAVTDTQY
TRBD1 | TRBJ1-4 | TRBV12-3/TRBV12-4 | ASSLHRGLVEKLF
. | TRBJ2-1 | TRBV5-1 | ASSSETETVREQF
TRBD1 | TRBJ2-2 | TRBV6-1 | ASRGGWTGANTGELF
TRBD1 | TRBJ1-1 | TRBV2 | ASSPRAGGLTEAF
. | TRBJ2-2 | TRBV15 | ATSRDGAGELF
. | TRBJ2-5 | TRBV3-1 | ASSHGLQETQY
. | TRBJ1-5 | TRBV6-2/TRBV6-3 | ASSYWAGGASNQPQN
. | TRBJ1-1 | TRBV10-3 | AISAAVRDTEAF
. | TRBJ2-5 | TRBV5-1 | ASSLITQETQY
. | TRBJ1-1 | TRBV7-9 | SEGPANTEAF
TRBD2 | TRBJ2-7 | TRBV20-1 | SATLAGGTYEQY
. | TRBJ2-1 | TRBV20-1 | SAPSYNEQF
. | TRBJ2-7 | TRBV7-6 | ASSLLSGTAGYEQY
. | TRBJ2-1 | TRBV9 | ASSSGIVSEQF
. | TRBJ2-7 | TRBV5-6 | ASSLVNYEQY
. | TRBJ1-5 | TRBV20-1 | SASFQGFGQPQH
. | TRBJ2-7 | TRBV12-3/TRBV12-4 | ASSQRSYEQY
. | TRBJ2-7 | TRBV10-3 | AISDRSGDEQY
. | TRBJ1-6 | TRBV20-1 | SANWDSTANSPLH
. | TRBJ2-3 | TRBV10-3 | AISVLTARTDTQY
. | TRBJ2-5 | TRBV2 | ASSETPQETQY
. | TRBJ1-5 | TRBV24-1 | ATSEGGAGNQPQN
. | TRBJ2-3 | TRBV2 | ASAGQTSTDTQY
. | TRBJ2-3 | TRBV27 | ASSLTGGNPRDTQY
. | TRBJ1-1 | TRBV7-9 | ASTPGLGTEAF
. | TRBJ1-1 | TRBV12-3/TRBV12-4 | ASSFGGRGSGTEAF
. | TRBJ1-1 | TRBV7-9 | ASSLDRVVEAF